The T cell receptor beta chain under discussion was sequenced for a study of identical twins. TCRdb itself ran the 5' RACE reads through MiXCR, one entry per CDR3 protein. Seen here are some 900,000 distinct CDR3 sequences, approximately 13% observed once, and the top ten hold 1.5% to 2%. Study-level results: It was cross-sectional statistical analysis, not following the same donors, that the conclusions relied on. Recombination models fit unrelated individuals' TCR alpha sharing but underestimated twins'. Invariant MAIT and iNKT cells could partly confound zero-insertion analyses.

This CDR3 comprises 16 residues. The V segment lost 6 bases and the J segment 7 bases; nucleotides outside the gene matches: 12. The germline gives CDR1 MRHNA, CDR2 SNTAGT. Everyone who donated was a healthy Caucasian. This clonotype appeared many times. Its antigen is still unknown. The same data also contributed to another study, on yellow fever vaccine responses in identical twins.

The clonotype originates from a woman aged 18 to 35 in good health. The chain recombines TRBV6-4 with TRBJ2-1; 10 bases line up with TRBD2. The sequenced sample consisted of PBMCs. This CDR3 is CASSQAGGVGSNEQFF. CDR3 DNA sequence: TGTGCCAGCAGCCAAGCGGGAGGGGTTGGCTCAAATGAGCAGTTCTTC.